This passage covers 29 T cell receptor beta chains from one sample sequenced in a study of blood T cell repertoires in COVID-19. Sequenced by immunoSEQ multiplex PCR; TCRdb stores in-frame clones only, minus some. The sample holds 95,000 to 100,000 clones, over 75% seen once. Sequencing was performed on peripheral blood. The receptors derive from a woman between 25 and 40 years old with acute or convalescent COVID-19.

J is TRBJ2-7 and V is TRBV11-2, with D unresolved. Germline V gene data show CDR1 as SGHAT and CDR2 as FQNNGV. The CDR3 is made up of 13 amino acids. Trimming took 3 bases from V and 3 from J, leaving 9 bases between them. The CDR3: CASSFGPLYEQYF. CDR3 bases: TGTGCCAGCAGCTTTGGGCCACTCTACGAGCAGTACTTC.

J is TRBJ1-1 and V is TRBV6-1; 8 bases match TRBD1. Trimming removed 2 bases from V and 4 bases from J; junction bases left unmatched: 6. The germline V gene has CDR1 MNHNS and CDR2 SASEGT. The CDR3 spans 15 residues. The CDR3 DNA follows: TGTGCCAGCAGTGAAATTGACAGGGGTCCCACTGAAGCTTTCTTT. Amino acids: CASSEIDRGPTEAFF.

The chain carries TRBV3-1 (or the pseudogene TRBV3-2) and TRBJ1-6; 7 bases line up with TRBD1. The CDR3 spans 15 residues. CDR1 is LGHDT, CDR2 YNNKEL, per germline (reference sequence). V shed 4 bases and J 2 bases; nucleotides not matched to a gene: 2. For the CDR3, the DNA is TGTGCCAGCAGCCGTCAGGGGGCCTATAATTCACCCCTCCACTTT. Its protein product is CASSRQGAYNSPLHF.

The gene calls are TRBV5-1 and TRBJ1-2; D gene unclear. The CDR3 length is 13 residues. The V and J ends lost 2 bases and 0 bases respectively, with 5 bases between them. Germline CDR1 and CDR2: SGHRS and YFSETQ. The CDR3, as DNA: TGCGCCAGCAGCTTTTCTGCTAACTATGGCTACACCTTC. This sequence encodes CASSFSANYGYTF.

The gene calls are TRBV7-2 and TRBJ2-3; 7 bases align to TRBD1. The junction had 18 bases not matched to a gene; V was cut back by 4 bases and J by 5 bases. CDR1 SGHTA and CDR2 FQGNSA come from the germline V gene. There are 18 residues in the CDR3. Written as DNA, the CDR3 is TGTGCCAGCAGCTACAACGACCTCGCTAATCCAGGGGGAGATACGCAGTATTTT. Translation: CASSYNDLANPGGDTQYF.

This clone has only a few counts. The chain couples TRBV27 to TRBJ1-5; tentatively, D is TRBD1 (6 bases). Germline V gene sequence: CDR1 MNHEY, CDR2 SMNVEV (reference sequence). CDR3 length: 14 residues. Between the trimmed V and J ends, which lost 5 bases and 6 bases, there was a span of 14 bases. Here the CDR3 reads CASSTGGQGQPQHF. The CDR3 bases are TGTGCCAGCAGTACCGGGGGGCAGGGTCAGCCCCAGCATTTT.

The rearrangement uses TRBV28 and TRBJ1-2; possibly TRBD1 for D (6 bases). The germline V gene encodes CDR1 MDHEN and CDR2 SYDVKM. The CDR3 spans 13 residues. Trimming cost V 6 bases and J 4 bases, with 12 bases left between them. The CDR3 loop is CASSSTGIYGYTF. The CDR3 DNA follows: TGTGCCAGCAGCTCTACAGGGATCTATGGCTACACCTTC.

The V and J genes are TRBV27 and TRBJ1-1; TRBD1 agrees at 7 bases. Looked up from germline, CDR1 is MNHEY and CDR2 is SMNVEV (reference sequence). The CDR3 is made up of 14 amino acids. V gave up 5 bases and J gave up 8 bases; unmatched junction bases: 11. The chain's CDR3 is CASSTRVQGSEAFF. In nucleotides, the CDR3 is TGTGCCAGCAGTACAAGGGTACAGGGGTCAGAAGCTTTCTTT.

As DNA, the CDR3 is TGTGCCAGCAGCGTTTTCGACACCAACACTGAAGCTTTCTTT. Its translation: CASSVFDTNTEAFF. The chain employs TRBV9 and TRBJ1-1; D is unresolved. Trimming stripped 2 bases from V and 2 bases from J, with 10 bases between. The CDR3 has 14 residues. CDR1 SGDLS and CDR2 YYNGEE come from the germline V gene.

The J gene is TRBJ2-2, the V gene TRBV25-1; D possibly corresponds to TRBD2 (6 bases). This CDR3 is 17 amino acids long. Germline V lookup: CDR1 MGHDK, CDR2 SYGVNS. V was shortened by 3 bases and J by 4 bases, with 18 bases between the two germline ends. CDR3 bases: TGTGCCAGCAGTGATCCACGGGCTGGAGGGAGCACCGGGGAGCTGTTTTTT. Its protein is CASSDPRAGGSTGELFF.

V usage is TRBV7-3 and J usage is TRBJ2-7; 7 nucleotides match TRBD2. Trimming cost V 3 bases and J 1 base; bases outside gene matches: 6. CDR1 is SGHTA, CDR2 FQGTGA, per germline. The length of the CDR3 is 15 residues. The CDR3 region has the DNA TGTGCCAGCAGCTTGGGAAGCGGGGCATCCTACGAGCAGTACTTC. It yields the protein CASSLGSGASYEQYF.

This clone has a handful of counts. The V and J genes are TRBV6-5 and TRBJ2-7, with no clear D. Trimming shortened V by 0 bases and J by 3 bases, and 12 bases separated the two germline ends. Germline V gene data show CDR1 as MNHEY and CDR2 as SVGAGI. The CDR3 runs to 15 residues. The CDR3 is CASSYSRSFLYEQYF. In nucleotides, the CDR3 is TGTGCCAGCAGTTACTCGAGGTCATTCCTCTACGAGCAGTACTTC.

The chain joins TRBV7-8 to TRBJ2-7, with 10 bases aligning to TRBD2. The germline V gene encodes CDR1 SGHVS and CDR2 FQNEAQ. Trimming took 1 base from V and 4 from J; bases not matched to a gene: 10. CDR3 length: 17 amino acids. CDR3 protein: CASSLVGSGGAPYEQYF. Here the CDR3 DNA reads TGTGCCAGCAGCTTAGTTGGAAGCGGGGGGGCCCCATACGAGCAGTACTTC.

This rearrangement joins TRBV6-5 to TRBJ2-2; D possibly corresponds to TRBD1 (5 bases). CDR1 is MNHEY and CDR2 is SVGAGI in the germline V gene. The CDR3 has 15 amino acids. Trimming stripped 10 bases from V and 7 bases from J, with 22 bases between. The CDR3 region is CATSPYRTQGGELFF. The CDR3 coding sequence is TGTGCCACCTCCCCGTACAGGACACAAGGCGGGGAGCTGTTTTTT.

V gene TRBV4-1 combines with J gene TRBJ2-7, with a weak D call TRBD1 (5 bases). Deletions cut 1 base from V and 2 bases from J, with 12 bases between. Germline CDR1 is MGHRA and CDR2 is YSYEKL. This CDR3 has 15 residues. CDR3 nucleotides: TGCGCCAGCAGCCAAGTCCCGGCAGGGACCTACGAGCAGTACTTC. Protein product: CASSQVPAGTYEQYF.

The chain combines TRBV6-6 with TRBJ2-7, with 10 bases identical to TRBD1. V lost 5 bases, J lost 3 bases, and 7 bases stayed unmatched. Germline CDR1 and CDR2: MNHNY and SVGAGI (reference sequence). This CDR3 has 15 amino acids. The DNA of the CDR3 is TGTGCCAGCAGTACCTCCGGGACAGGGGTCTACGAGCAGTACTTC. Its translation: CASSTSGTGVYEQYF.

The chain combines TRBV11-2 with TRBJ1-2; tentative D call: TRBD1 (5 bases). Trimming left V 0 bases short and J 2 bases short, with 7 bases between. The CDR3 totals 14 residues. Per germline, CDR1 SGHAT and CDR2 FQNNGV. DNA of the CDR3: TGTGCCAGCAGCTTAGATGGGGGGAACTATGGCTACACCTTC. Its protein is CASSLDGGNYGYTF.

The chain has TRBV5-1 and TRBJ1-2, with 12 positions matching TRBD1. The CDR3 contains 15 residues. The germline CDR1 and CDR2 sequences are SGHRS and YFSETQ. Trimming removed 3 bases from V and 4 bases from J; junction bases left unmatched: 4. CDR3 sequence: CASSWGTGGGYGYTF. CDR3 bases: TGCGCCAGCAGCTGGGGGACAGGGGGCGGCTATGGCTACACCTTC.

The genes are TRBV7-3 and TRBJ1-5; 10 bases agree with TRBD1. J lost 3 bases, V lost 5 bases, and 7 bases had no gene match. The CDR3 has 16 residues. CDR1 is SGHTA and CDR2 is FQGTGA in the germline V gene. DNA for the CDR3: TGTGCCAGCAGCCTCGCGGGACAGGGGTACAATCAGCCCCAGCATTTT. Translating gives CASSLAGQGYNQPQHF.

The V and J genes are TRBV2 and TRBJ1-5; D is ambiguous. Trimming pared 5 bases from V and 4 bases from J, leaving 6 bases between. The CDR3 totals 12 residues. Germline CDR1 and CDR2: SNHLY and FYNNEI. This CDR3 is CASSSRNQPQHF. Written as DNA, the CDR3 is TGTGCCAGCAGTAGTAGAAATCAGCCCCAGCATTTT.

This clone was observed once. The chain joins TRBV3-1 (or the pseudogene TRBV3-2) to TRBJ1-2; the match to TRBD1 covers 8 bases. The CDR3 totals 13 residues. Unmatched junction bases numbered 8, after V lost 10 bases and J lost 4 bases. Germline V gives CDR1 LGHDT, CDR2 YNNKEL (reference sequence). DNA for the CDR3: TGTGCCATTTCCAGGGGGCTCGGCTATGGCTACACCTTC. It specifies CAISRGLGYGYTF.

The V call is TRBV20-1, the J call TRBJ2-7; no clear D gene. The CDR3 spans 15 residues. Germline V gene sequence: CDR1 DFQATT, CDR2 SNEGSKA (reference sequence). The V end lost 3 bases, the J end lost 2 bases, and 17 bases lay between the germline ends. DNA for the CDR3: TGCAGTGCTAGTCCCCGGAGCGAGAAACCCTACGAGCAGTACTTC. Encoded protein: CSASPRSEKPYEQYF.

The chain employs TRBV5-4 and TRBJ1-6, with D maybe TRBD1 (5 bases). Germline-derived CDR1 and CDR2 are SGHNT and YYREEE (reference sequence). This CDR3 has 12 residues. V lost 4 bases to trimming and J lost 14 bases, with 13 bases between them. CDR3 in DNA: TGTGCCAGCAGCCCTTTTGGAGGGGCCCTCCACTTT. As protein: CASSPFGGALHF. Filled out from reference TRBV5-4 and TRBJ1-6, the complete variable domain reads ETGVTQSPTHLIKTRGQQVTLRCSSQSGHNTVSWYQQALGQGPQFIFQYYREEENGRGNFPPRFSGLQFPNYSSELNVNALELDDSALYLCASSPFGGALHFGNGTRLTVT.

This chain uses TRBV12-3 or TRBV12-4 with TRBJ1-5; D remains ambiguous. This CDR3 spans 12 amino acids. V lost 6 bases, J lost 0 bases, and 3 bases lay in between. CDR3 in amino acids: CASRSSNQPQHF. Here the CDR3 DNA reads TGTGCCAGCAGGAGTAGCAATCAGCCCCAGCATTTT.

The chain uses TRBV28 and TRBJ1-1; a weak D match, TRBD1 (5 bases). The CDR3 has 13 amino acids. From germline, CDR1 is MDHEN and CDR2 SYDVKM. V was pared by 7 bases and J by 1 base, with 10 bases between. The CDR3 spells CASILRGNTEAFF. The CDR3 nucleotides are TGTGCCAGCATCCTAAGGGGGAACACTGAAGCTTTCTTT.

Details on this clone: Within the sample, other DNA sequences also encode this same CDR3. The chain recombines TRBV12-3 or TRBV12-4 with TRBJ2-7; D is perhaps TRBD1 (6 bases). The CDR3 runs to 12 residues. V lost 6 bases to trimming and J lost 4 bases, with 10 bases between them. CDR3 sequence reads: CASSPDSYEQYF. The CDR3 DNA follows: TGTGCCAGCAGCCCGGACAGTTACGAGCAGTACTTC.

This chain joins TRBV7-9 and TRBJ1-2; 10 nucleotides align to TRBD1. The trim removed 5 bases at V and 4 bases at J, leaving 1 base unmatched. CDR3 length: 13 residues. Per germline, CDR1 SEHNR and CDR2 FQNEAQ (reference sequence). In nucleotides, the CDR3 is TGTGCCAGCAGCGGGACAGGGGTCTATGGCTACACCTTC. It codes for CASSGTGVYGYTF.

V gene TRBV28 combines with J gene TRBJ2-1, with 9 bases identical to TRBD1. The germline V gene has CDR1 MDHEN and CDR2 SYDVKM. The CDR3 has 15 amino acids. Trimming removed 4 bases from V and 4 bases from J; junction bases left unmatched: 5. This chain's CDR3 is CASSSHGTGYNEQFF. The CDR3 region has the DNA TGTGCCAGCAGTTCCCACGGGACAGGGTACAATGAGCAGTTCTTC.

The chain employs TRBV4-1 and TRBJ2-2; D gene unclear. CDR1 and CDR2 from the germline V gene are MGHRA and YSYEKL. The CDR3 contains 15 residues. V was cut by 3 bases and J by 2 bases, with 10 bases left in between. This CDR3 is CASSQALINTGELFF. In DNA form, the CDR3 reads TGCGCCAGCAGCCAGGCCCTGATCAACACCGGGGAGCTGTTTTTT.